These 28 T cell receptor beta chains originate from one sample sequenced in a study of OX40 agonist ivuxolimab in advanced cancers. The repertoire was sequenced with immunoSEQ multiplex PCR; TCRdb's copy has only in-frame clones and lacks some. Here the sample spans about 78,000 clones, about nine tenths being singletons. The specimen was CD4+ or CD8+ T cells sorted from blood, collected in a trial of the OX40 agonist ivuxolimab. These receptors came from an adult with an advanced solid tumor such as melanoma, head and neck, liver or kidney cancer.

This clone has a handful of counts. V is TRBV6-1 and J is TRBJ2-5; tentatively, D is TRBD1 (6 bases). The length of the CDR3 is 16 residues. Trimming shortened V by 4 bases and J by 5 bases, and 20 bases separated the two germline ends. The germline V gene encodes CDR1 MNHNS and CDR2 SASEGT. CDR3 nucleotide sequence: TGTGCCAGCAGTGTATTTGGCAGGGGAATCGGCGAGACCCAGTACTTC. Protein product: CASSVFGRGIGETQYF.

The chain is built from TRBV28 and TRBJ2-7, with TRBD1 identical over 12 bases. The CDR3 is 14 amino acids. Germline CDR1 and CDR2: MDHEN and SYDVKM. J gave up 4 bases and V 11 bases, and 9 bases lay outside the gene matches. The CDR3 here is CACCPGQGAYEQYF. The CDR3 DNA is TGTGCCTGCTGCCCGGGACAGGGGGCTTACGAGCAGTACTTC.

This clone showed up just a few times. V is TRBV4-3 and J is TRBJ1-2; 10 nucleotides line up with TRBD1. The CDR3 spans 17 residues. V gave up 0 bases and J gave up 2 bases; unmatched junction bases: 6. Per germline, CDR1 LGHNA and CDR2 YSLEER. Here the CDR3 reads CASSQEPGQGRNYGYTF. The CDR3 nucleotides read TGCGCCAGCAGCCAAGAACCGGGACAGGGGAGGAACTATGGCTACACCTTC.

The chain recombines TRBV6-4 with TRBJ2-1; a weak D match, TRBD1 (5 bases). CDR1 MRHNA and CDR2 SNTAGT come from the germline V gene. The CDR3 contains 17 residues. The V gene lost 6 bases and the J gene lost 3 bases, with 21 bases spanning the gap. In nucleotides, the CDR3 is TGTGCCAGCAGCTATTCCTACAGGACCCCTTTCTACAATGAGCAGTTCTTC. Encoded protein: CASSYSYRTPFYNEQFF.

The rearrangement joins TRBV15 to TRBJ2-1; 10 positions agree with TRBD2. The J segment lost 4 bases and the V segment lost 5 bases, leaving 11 bases of the junction unmatched. Per the germline V gene, CDR1 is LNHNV and CDR2 is YYDKDF (reference sequence). The length of the CDR3 is 17 residues. The CDR3 DNA reads TGTGCCACCAGCGACCTAGCGGGAGCGTTGGAGTACAATGAGCAGTTCTTC. Its translation: CATSDLAGALEYNEQFF.

This sequence joins TRBV6-5 and TRBJ2-7, with TRBD2 as a possible D gene (5 bases). Germline values: CDR1 MNHEY, CDR2 SVGAGI. This CDR3 region has 15 residues. V was shortened by 0 bases and J by 13 bases, with 22 bases between the two germline ends. The chain's CDR3 is CASSYSYLGETSTYF. DNA for the CDR3: TGTGCCAGCAGTTACTCGTACCTCGGGGAAACGAGCACCTACTTC.

The rearrangement joins TRBV19 to TRBJ1-1, with TRBD1 matching over 7 bases. Trimming took 1 base from V and 5 from J; bases not matched to a gene: 4. The CDR3 is made up of 14 amino acids. Germline V lookup: CDR1 LNHDA, CDR2 SQIVND (reference sequence). This CDR3 reads CASSIGTGGTEAFF. CDR3 coding DNA: TGTGCCAGTAGTATAGGGACAGGAGGGACTGAAGCTTTCTTT.

The rearrangement links TRBV18 to TRBJ1-2, with 8 bases fitting TRBD1. The V gene end was trimmed by 2 bases and the J gene end by 2 bases; junction bases not matched to a gene: 4. Germline values: CDR1 KGHSH, CDR2 LQKENI. CDR3 length: 15 residues. The CDR3 DNA sequence: TGTGCCAGCTCACCAAGCTCAGGGGGCAACTATGGCTACACCTTC. Translated, it gives CASSPSSGGNYGYTF.

The chain combines TRBV12-5 with TRBJ2-6; D is unresolved. Trimming removed 1 base from V and 0 bases from J, with 4 bases in between. The CDR3 is 15 residues long. Germline values: CDR1 LGHNT, CDR2 FRNRAP. Written as DNA, the CDR3 is TGTGCTAGTGGTTTGGGGCTCTCTGGGGCCAACGTCCTGACTTTC. It specifies CASGLGLSGANVLTF. The entire variable domain, with the rest obtained from reference TRBV12-5 and TRBJ2-6, is as follows: DARVTQTPRHKVTEMGQEVTMRCQPILGHNTVFWYRQTMMQGLELLAYFRNRAPLDDSGMPKDRFSAEMPDATLATLKIQPSEPRDSAVYFCASGLGLSGANVLTFGAGSRLTVL.

V is TRBV6-1 and J is TRBJ2-7; the match to TRBD1 covers 7 bases. The J segment lost 7 bases and the V segment lost 6 bases, leaving 12 bases of the junction unmatched. The CDR3 is 14 amino acids. Germline CDR1 is MNHNS and CDR2 is SASEGT. CDR3 sequence: CASSPGQDRGEQYF. The CDR3 DNA is TGTGCCAGCAGCCCAGGACAGGACCGAGGGGAGCAGTACTTC.

The V and J genes are TRBV27 and TRBJ2-2, with TRBD1 matching 9 bases. CDR1 MNHEY and CDR2 SMNVEV come from the germline V gene (reference sequence). This CDR3 comprises 16 residues. The ends lost 2 bases at V and 5 bases at J; junction bases unmatched: 6. The CDR3 DNA follows: TGTGCCAGCAGTTTACGCACAGGGGGCCATACCGGGGAGCTGTTTTTT. Protein sequence: CASSLRTGGHTGELFF.

The rearrangement links TRBV21-1 to TRBJ2-5; whether TRBD2, the table's D call, matches the DNA was not checked. TRBV21-1 is deemed a pseudogene. This CDR3 has 15 residues. CDR3 residues: CASSIIAGVQETQYF. The CDR3 region has the DNA TGTGCCAGCAGCATTATAGCGGGAGTCCAAGAGACCCAGTACTTC.

The J gene is TRBJ2-1, the V gene TRBV19; 9 nucleotides match TRBD2. Trimming removed 5 bases from V and 2 bases from J; junction bases left unmatched: 13. Germline CDR1 and CDR2: LNHDA and SQIVND (reference sequence). The CDR3 is made up of 18 amino acids. CDR3 sequence reads: CASSLRGRAVKAYNEQFF. CDR3 DNA: TGTGCCAGTAGTTTGCGCGGGAGGGCCGTGAAAGCCTACAATGAGCAGTTCTTC.

J is TRBJ2-2 and V is TRBV2; a weak D match, TRBD1 (6 bases). V lost 7 bases and J 2 bases, leaving 14 bases between the germline ends. The V gene's germline CDR1 is SNHLY and CDR2 FYNNEI. CDR3 length equals 15 residues. CDR3 DNA sequence: TGTGCCAGCACTTTGACAGGACTCAACACCGGGGAGCTGTTTTTT. Amino acids: CASTLTGLNTGELFF.

The chain uses TRBV7-2 and TRBJ1-1; possibly TRBD1 for D (5 bases). V lost 5 bases, J lost 3 bases, and 19 bases lay in between. This CDR3 region has 16 residues. The germline gives CDR1 SGHTA, CDR2 FQGNSA. The DNA of the CDR3 is TGTGCCAGCAGCCCCATAAGGGGAGGGTCGGACACTGAAGCTTTCTTT. It yields the protein CASSPIRGGSDTEAFF.

The J gene is TRBJ1-1, the V gene TRBV6-4; D remains ambiguous. Germline V gene data show CDR1 as MRHNA and CDR2 as SNTAGT. Trimming pared 5 bases from V and 2 bases from J, leaving 9 bases between. This CDR3 has 13 residues. The CDR3, as DNA: TGTGCCAGCAGTACACAGCCTAACACTGAAGCTTTCTTT. As protein: CASSTQPNTEAFF.

The chain recombines TRBV10-3 with TRBJ2-7, with 8 positions matching TRBD2. Germline loops: CDR1 ENHRY, CDR2 SYGVKD. After removal of 6 bases from V and 0 bases from J, the junction contained 4 bases not matched to a gene. The CDR3 runs to 14 residues. CDR3 sequence: CAIRASGSSYEQYF. CDR3 in DNA: TGTGCCATCAGGGCGAGCGGGAGCTCCTACGAGCAGTACTTC.

The rearrangement links TRBV5-1 to TRBJ2-1; no reliable D call. Germline V CDR1 and CDR2: SGHRS, YFSETQ. V was trimmed by 4 bases and J by 7 bases, leaving 15 bases between them. There are 14 residues in the CDR3. The CDR3 DNA follows: TGCGCCAGCAGCACCGAAACCTATAGTAATGAGCAGTTCTTC. It yields the protein CASSTETYSNEQFF.

V and J are TRBV7-2 and TRBJ1-5, with 9 positions matching TRBD1. CDR1 and CDR2 (germline): SGHTA, FQGNSA. With 0 bases clipped from V and 4 bases from J, the junction kept 1 base outside the gene matches. This CDR3 is 15 amino acids long. As DNA, the CDR3 is TGTGCCAGCAGCTTAGCCGGGACAGGGAATCAGCCCCAGCATTTT. This codes for CASSLAGTGNQPQHF.

V and J are TRBV5-1 and TRBJ2-2; 12 positions match TRBD2. The germline V gene has CDR1 SGHRS and CDR2 YFSETQ. This CDR3 is built from 16 residues. V dropped 4 bases and J dropped 6; count of bases not matched to a gene: 7. CDR3 nucleotide sequence: TGCGCCAGCAGCCCTTCTAGCGGGAGGGCACCCGGGGAGCTGTTTTTT. This codes for CASSPSSGRAPGELFF.

This clone has a single count. The gene calls are TRBV11-2 and TRBJ2-2, with D perhaps TRBD2 (5 bases). Trimming shortened V by 0 bases and J by 1 base, and 6 bases separated the two germline ends. Germline V lookup: CDR1 SGHAT, CDR2 FQNNGV. The CDR3 sequence is 15 residues long. CDR3 protein: CASSLERVNTGELFF. CDR3 in DNA: TGTGCCAGCAGCTTAGAGCGGGTGAACACCGGGGAGCTGTTTTTT.

The gene calls are TRBV7-8 and TRBJ1-1; D is unresolved. This CDR3 has 12 residues. Trimming cost V 8 bases and J 0 bases, with 7 bases left between them. From germline, CDR1 is SGHVS and CDR2 FQNEAQ. The CDR3 spells CASRLMNTEAFF. CDR3 sequence (DNA): TGTGCCAGCCGCCTAATGAACACTGAAGCTTTCTTT.

The rearrangement links TRBV11-2 to TRBJ1-1; perhaps TRBD1 as D (5 bases). Trimming took 5 bases from V and 0 from J, leaving 10 bases between them. The germline V gene has CDR1 SGHAT and CDR2 FQNNGV. There are 14 residues in the CDR3. The CDR3 here is CASSVTDLNTEAFF. DNA of the CDR3: TGTGCCAGCAGCGTGACAGACCTGAACACTGAAGCTTTCTTT.

This clone was detected only once. The CDR3 DNA reads as TGTGCCAGCGCCCGGGACAGTGAGAACTATGGCTACACCTTC. This codes for CASARDSENYGYTF. This chain joins TRBV19 and TRBJ1-2, with TRBD1 matching over 7 bases. The CDR3 has 14 residues. The V segment lost 9 bases and the J segment 2 bases; nucleotides outside the gene matches: 9. From germline, CDR1 is LNHDA and CDR2 SQIVND (reference sequence).

This sequence joins TRBV5-5 and TRBJ2-5, with a weak D call TRBD1 (5 bases). V lost 5 bases and J lost 5, with 19 bases in between. Germline V gene lookup returns CDR1 SGHKS and CDR2 YYEKEE (reference sequence). The CDR3 loop spans 15 amino acids. This CDR3 reads CASSLRQLQMETQYF. CDR3 DNA sequence: TGTGCCAGCAGTTTAAGACAGCTCCAGATGGAGACCCAGTACTTC.

The rearrangement uses TRBV6-1 and TRBJ2-7; TRBD1 or TRBD2 may be the D gene (5 bases each). Trimming left V 1 base short and J 5 bases short, with 24 bases between. Germline V gene data show CDR1 as MNHNS and CDR2 as SASEGT. This CDR3 comprises 18 residues. CDR3 coding DNA: TGTGCCAGCAGTGAAGTATATTTGGTGGGACCCGGGATGCACGAGCAGTACTTC. Translation gives CASSEVYLVGPGMHEQYF.

This chain connects TRBV2 to TRBJ1-2; D is unresolved. From germline, CDR1 is SNHLY and CDR2 FYNNEI. The CDR3 runs to 13 residues. With 3 bases removed from V and 4 bases from J, the gap between germline ends came to 9 bases. CDR3 in DNA: TGTGCCAGCAGTGAGGGAGATACCTATGGCTACACCTTC. This encodes CASSEGDTYGYTF.

The chain employs TRBV2 and TRBJ2-4; 8 nucleotides line up with TRBD1. The trim removed 6 bases at V and 6 bases at J, leaving 13 bases unmatched. This CDR3 region has 16 residues. CDR1 SNHLY and CDR2 FYNNEI come from the germline V gene. CDR3 region: CASSIAGGIGGNIQYF. DNA for the CDR3: TGTGCCAGCAGCATCGCAGGGGGCATCGGGGGAAACATTCAGTACTTC.